The source of this T cell receptor (beta chain) is a study of T cells after posttransplantation cyclophosphamide. Per the germline V gene, CDR1 is MDHEN and CDR2 is SYDVKM. V gave up 5 bases and J gave up 5 bases, with 10 bases separating them. This CDR3 is 12 amino acids long. Control samples came 1 year after myeloablative marrow transplants with methotrexate plus calcineurin inhibitor. With respect to this clone: The antigen is not known.

Clones were sequenced by immunoSEQ multiplex PCR, and TCRdb holds only the in-frame ones, with some missing. The sample carries 15,000 to 20,000 clones, 65% to 85% recorded once. Study observations and caveats: Recipient CMV seropositivity and CMV reactivation strongly tracked TRB clonality.

The material was PBMCs, obtained 430 to 450 days after allogeneic stem cell transplant with calcineurin inhibitor and methotrexate. The clonotype was recovered from a male patient aged 30 to 40 who received an allogeneic stem cell transplant from an unrelated donor, was CMV-positive, and had acute and chronic GVHD. A share of the T cells may be of graft donor origin. The rearrangement links TRBV28 to TRBJ2-7; D uncertain. CDR3 DNA sequence: TGTGCCAGCAGTATTACTCCCGACGAGCAGTACTTC. The encoded protein is CASSITPDEQYF.